This paragraph covers one TCR beta chain sequence. This sample was taken from a study of blood T cell repertoires in COVID-19. Study-level information: From the United States, Italy and Spain came samples of acute and convalescent COVID-19.

Everyone who took part was roughly 18 to 100 years old, and they came from fewer than 25 US areas. Clinical histories supplied by participants themselves formed the basis of cohort assignment. CDR3 size: 14 residues. Trimming shortened V by 4 bases and J by 5 bases, and 15 bases separated the two germline ends. From germline, CDR1 is SGHRS and CDR2 YFSETQ. In the original workflow: Amplifying reference gene primers gave estimates of nucleated cell counts. Produced via immunoSEQ multiplex PCR; TCRdb's table is partial and in-frame only. The DNA gave D and trimming, while V, J and clone size come from that table. The sample has hundreds of thousands of clones, under 90% seen once.

This chain joins TRBV5-1 and TRBJ2-5; D call uncertain. Sequencing was carried out using PBMCs or T cells enriched from blood (not recorded which). This receptor was taken from a woman in her 50s who had been exposed to COVID-19. Here the CDR3 DNA reads TGCGCCAGCAGCCCGGCGGCTCAATTGGAGACCCAGTACTTC. Amino acid sequence: CASSPAAQLETQYF.